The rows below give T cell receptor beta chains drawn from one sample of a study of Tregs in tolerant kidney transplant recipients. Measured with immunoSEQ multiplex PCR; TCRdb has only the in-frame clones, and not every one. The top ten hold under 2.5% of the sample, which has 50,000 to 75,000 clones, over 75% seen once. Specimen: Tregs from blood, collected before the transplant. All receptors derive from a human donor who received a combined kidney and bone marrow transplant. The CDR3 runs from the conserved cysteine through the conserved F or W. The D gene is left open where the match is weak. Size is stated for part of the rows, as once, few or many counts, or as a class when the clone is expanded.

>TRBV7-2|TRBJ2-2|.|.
TGTGCCAGCAGCGCGCTAGGGGCGACCACCGGGGAGCTGTTTTTT
CASSALGATTGELFF
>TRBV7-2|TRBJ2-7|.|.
TGTGCCAGCAGCTCGGGAAGGGTCGAGCAGTACTTC
CASSSGRVEQYF
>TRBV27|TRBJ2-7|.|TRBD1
TGTGCCAGCAGTTTATTGGACAGGCCCTACGAGCAGTACTTC
CASSLLDRPYEQYF
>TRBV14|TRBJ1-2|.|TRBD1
TGTGCCAGCAGCCAAGGTCAACAGGGGGGCGGCTACACCTTC
CASSQGQQGGGYTF
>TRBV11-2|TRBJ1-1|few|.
TGTGCCAGCAGCTTAGACAGGACGAACACTGAAGCTTTCTTT
CASSLDRTNTEAFF
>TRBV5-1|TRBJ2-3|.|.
TGCGCCAGCAGCTTGGTACGGGCTAGCTTGGATACGCAGTATTTT
CASSLVRASLDTQYF
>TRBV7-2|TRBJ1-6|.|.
TGTGCCAGCAGCTTAGGGGGCTCACCCCTCCACTTT
CASSLGGSPLHF
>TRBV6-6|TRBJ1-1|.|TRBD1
TGTGCCAGCAGCCGGACAGGGACTGAAGCTTTCTTT
CASSRTGTEAFF
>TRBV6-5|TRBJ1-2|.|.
TGTGCCAGCAGAAACTGGGACCTCCGGGCAATAAGCTACACCTTC
CASRNWDLRAISYTF
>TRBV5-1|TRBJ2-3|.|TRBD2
TGCGCCAGCAGCTTGGATCTAGCGGGAAAAGATACGCAGTATTTT
CASSLDLAGKDTQYF
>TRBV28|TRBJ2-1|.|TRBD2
TGTGCCAGCAGCCTACCTAGCGGGAGTAACAATGAGCAGTTCTTC
CASSLPSGSNNEQFF
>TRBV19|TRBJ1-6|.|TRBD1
TGTGCCAGTAGGTCGGGACAGGGAGGGACACCCCTCCACTTT
CASRSGQGGTPLHF
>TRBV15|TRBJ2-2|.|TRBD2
TGTGCCACCAGCAGAGGGGTTGGAGCGGGGGTCCTCACCGGGGAGCTGTTTTTT
CATSRGVGAGVLTGELFF
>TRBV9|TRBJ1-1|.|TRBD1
TGTGCCAGCAGACGACAGGGAGGGTACACTGAAGCTTTCTTT
CASRRQGGYTEAFF
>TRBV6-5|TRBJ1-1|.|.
TGTGCCAGCAGTCTGCAGGGGCAGGGCACTGAAGCTTTCTTT
CASSLQGQGTEAFF
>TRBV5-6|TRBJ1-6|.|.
TGTGCCAGCAGCTTGGAGAGATATAATTCACCCCTCCACTTT
CASSLERYNSPLHF
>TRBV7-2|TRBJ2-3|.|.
TGTGCCAGCAGCCAACCACCAGCAGATACGCAGTATTTT
CASSQPPADTQYF
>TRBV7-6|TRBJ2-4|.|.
TGTGCCAGCAGCTTATCGGTTCAAAACATTCAGTACTTC
CASSLSVQNIQYF
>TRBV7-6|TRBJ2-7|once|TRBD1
TGTGCCAGCAGCTTAGAGCCAGGGGGCGGTTACGAGCAGTACTTC
CASSLEPGGGYEQYF
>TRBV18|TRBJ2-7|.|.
TGTGCCAGCTCACCGGTGCGGGACAAGGCCTACGAGCAGTACTTC
CASSPVRDKAYEQYF
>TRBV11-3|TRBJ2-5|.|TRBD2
TGTGCCAGCAGCGTGGGACTAGCGGGGGGTGTACAAGAGACCCAGTACTTC
CASSVGLAGGVQETQYF
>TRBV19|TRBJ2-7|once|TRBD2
TGTGCCATTAAAGCAGCGGGAGAAGGTTACGAGCAGTACTTC
CAIKAAGEGYEQYF
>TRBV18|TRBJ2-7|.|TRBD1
TGTGCCAGCTCACCCGACAGGACAGGGTTGCACGAGCAGTACTTC
CASSPDRTGLHEQYF
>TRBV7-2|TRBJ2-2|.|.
TGTGCCAGCAGCCCTTACACCGGGGAGCTGTTTTTT
CASSPYTGELFF
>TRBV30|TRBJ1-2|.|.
TGTGCCTGGGCCCACAGGGAAAATGGCTACACCTTC
CAWAHRENGYTF